What follows are 30 T cell receptor beta chains derived from one specimen sequenced in a study of OX40 agonist ivuxolimab in advanced cancers. Data came from immunoSEQ multiplex PCR; TCRdb stores just in-frame clones and leaves some out. The table records 15,000 to 20,000 clones, more than 75% of them present only once. Here the sequenced sample was CD4+ or CD8+ T cells sorted from blood, taken in a trial of the OX40 agonist ivuxolimab. The origin of the receptors is an adult with an advanced solid tumor such as melanoma, head and neck, liver or kidney cancer.

The chain links TRBV28 to TRBJ1-1; D might be TRBD1 (6 bases). V was trimmed by 7 bases and J by 0 bases, leaving 15 bases between them. Per germline, CDR1 MDHEN and CDR2 SYDVKM. The CDR3 contains 15 residues. The CDR3 is CASTLGGRLNTEAFF. The DNA of the CDR3 is TGTGCCAGCACCTTAGGGGGACGGTTGAACACTGAAGCTTTCTTT.

The chain uses TRBV14 and TRBJ1-1; unclear D gene. This CDR3 contains 12 residues. Deletions cut 1 base from V and 5 bases from J, with 5 bases between. Germline V gene lookup returns CDR1 SGHDN and CDR2 FVKESK. The CDR3 sequence: CASSQGVTEAFF. In DNA, the CDR3 is TGTGCCAGCAGCCAAGGGGTGACTGAAGCTTTCTTT. Full variable domain (remainder filled in from reference TRBV14 and TRBJ1-1): EAGVTQFPSHSVIEKGQTVTLRCDPISGHDNLYWYRRVMGKEIKFLLHFVKESKQDESGMPNNRFLAERTGGTYSTLKVQPAELEDSGVYFCASSQGVTEAFFGQGTRLTVV.

In its sample, this clone was seen once. The chain recombines TRBV27 with TRBJ2-3; D gene unclear. Germline V CDR1 and CDR2: MNHEY, SMNVEV (reference sequence). The V and J ends lost 2 bases and 3 bases respectively, with 6 bases between them. The CDR3 loop spans 13 amino acids. CDR3 coding DNA: TGTGCCAGCAGTTTACGCCGAACAGATACGCAGTATTTT. It specifies CASSLRRTDTQYF.

The chain uses TRBV5-1 and TRBJ1-1; 11 positions match TRBD1. CDR3 length equals 15 residues. Germline values: CDR1 SGHRS, CDR2 YFSETQ. The V gene end was trimmed by 4 bases and the J gene end by 3 bases; junction bases not matched to a gene: 5. In nucleotides, the CDR3 is TGCGCCAGCAGCAGGGACAGGGGGTGGGACACTGAAGCTTTCTTT. Translating it yields CASSRDRGWDTEAFF.

The chain recombines TRBV19 with TRBJ2-3; 7 bases match TRBD2. The V gene's germline CDR1 is LNHDA and CDR2 SQIVND (reference sequence). The CDR3 extends over 17 amino acids. J was trimmed by 0 bases and V by 2 bases; bases with no gene match: 8. CDR3 residues: CASSILGLAASTDTQYF. The CDR3 DNA sequence: TGTGCCAGTAGTATATTGGGTCTAGCGGCTAGCACAGATACGCAGTATTTT.

The V call is TRBV28, the J call TRBJ2-7; 14 bases line up with TRBD2. Germline V CDR1 and CDR2: MDHEN, SYDVKM. Unmatched junction bases numbered 4, after V lost 5 bases and J lost 4 bases. This CDR3 has 15 amino acids. Here the CDR3 reads CASSVRTSGRYEQYF. DNA of the CDR3: TGTGCCAGCAGTGTACGGACTAGCGGGAGGTACGAGCAGTACTTC.

J is TRBJ2-7 and V is TRBV20-1, with D possibly being TRBD1 or TRBD2 (5 bases each). Germline-derived CDR1 and CDR2 are DFQATT and SNEGSKA (reference sequence). This CDR3 has 11 amino acids. Trimming cost V 5 bases and J 8 bases, with 13 bases left between them. The CDR3 region is CSAVRDAKQYF. Here the CDR3 DNA reads TGCAGTGCTGTCCGGGACGCCAAGCAGTACTTC.

The gene calls are TRBV28 and TRBJ2-3; 12 nucleotides align to TRBD2. In germline, CDR1 is MDHEN, CDR2 SYDVKM. The CDR3 sequence is 16 residues long. V lost 6 bases and J lost 4; bases outside the gene matches: 8. CDR3 sequence reads: CASRFGLAGIPDTQYF. The CDR3 region has the DNA TGTGCCAGCAGATTCGGACTAGCGGGAATCCCAGATACGCAGTATTTT.

The chain recombines TRBV7-6 with TRBJ2-1; TRBD2 aligns across 9 bases. Germline-derived CDR1 and CDR2 are SGHVS and FNYEAQ. Unmatched junction bases numbered 6, after V lost 5 bases and J lost 7 bases. This CDR3 is 14 amino acids long. The CDR3 loop is CASSARTSANEQFF. The DNA of the CDR3 is TGTGCCAGCAGCGCCCGGACTAGCGCTAATGAGCAGTTCTTC.

DNA of the CDR3: TGCGCCAGCAGCCAAGATCGGACTAGCGGAGCTGGGTCCTACAATGAGCAGTTCTTC. Translation: CASSQDRTSGAGSYNEQFF. The gene calls are TRBV4-1 and TRBJ2-1; 10 positions match TRBD2. Germline V gene sequence: CDR1 MGHRA, CDR2 YSYEKL. The V and J ends lost 0 bases and 1 base, in that order; junction bases with no gene match: 9. The CDR3 runs to 19 residues.

The V and J genes are TRBV18 and TRBJ2-3, with a tentative D call TRBD1 (6 bases). The CDR3 extends over 15 amino acids. V lost 4 bases and J 1 base, leaving 12 bases between the germline ends. CDR1 and CDR2 from the germline V gene are KGHSH and LQKENI. CDR3 sequence: CASSLTGLGTDTQYF. The CDR3 DNA is TGTGCCAGCTCACTCACAGGGTTGGGCACAGATACGCAGTATTTT.

This chain links TRBV6-1 with TRBJ2-2, with TRBD2 matching 10 bases. J lost 2 bases, V lost 3 bases, and 6 bases had no gene match. The CDR3 length is 17 residues. CDR1 and CDR2 (germline): MNHNS, SASEGT. The CDR3 spells CASSERLAGINTGELFF. CDR3 sequence (DNA): TGTGCCAGCAGTGAGAGACTAGCGGGCATTAACACCGGGGAGCTGTTTTTT.

The chain is built from TRBV7-2 and TRBJ2-1, with 8 bases that match TRBD1. This CDR3 has 14 amino acids. V lost 5 bases and J lost 5; bases outside the gene matches: 5. CDR1 and CDR2 (germline): SGHTA, FQGNSA. CDR3 sequence reads: CASSLRTGNNEQFF. The CDR3 DNA reads as TGTGCCAGCAGCCTCCGGACAGGGAACAATGAGCAGTTCTTC. Looking up the rest from reference TRBV7-2 and TRBJ2-1 gives the full variable domain: GAGVSQSPSNKVTEKGKDVELRCDPISGHTALYWYRQSLGQGLEFLIYFQGNSAPDKSGLPSDRFSAERTGGSVSTLTIQRTQQEDSAVYLCASSLRTGNNEQFFGPGTRLTVL.

The chain couples TRBV9 to TRBJ2-3; 9 bases align to TRBD2. V shed 2 bases and J 4 bases; nucleotides not matched to a gene: 5. This CDR3 is 15 amino acids long. CDR1 and CDR2 (germline): SGDLS, YYNGEE. This chain's CDR3 is CASSVRTSVSDTQYF. The CDR3 DNA reads as TGTGCCAGCAGCGTCCGGACTAGCGTGTCAGATACGCAGTATTTT.

In its sample, this clone was seen a few times. This rearrangement joins TRBV6-6 to TRBJ1-3; D remains ambiguous. This CDR3 region has 15 residues. The germline V gene has CDR1 MNHNY and CDR2 SVGAGI (reference sequence). V lost 5 bases, J lost 0 bases, and 11 bases lay in between. The CDR3 nucleotides are TGTGCCAGCAGTATTGGACCGGTCTCTGGAAACACCATATATTTT. Its translation: CASSIGPVSGNTIYF.

This clone was observed a handful of times. The genes are TRBV5-4 and TRBJ2-3; 8 bases are a match to TRBD2. Germline lookup yields CDR1 SGHNT and CDR2 YYREEE (reference sequence). The CDR3 consists of 15 residues. The trim removed 3 bases at V and 6 bases at J, leaving 9 bases unmatched. As DNA, the CDR3 is TGTGCCAGCAGCTATTGGGTTAGCGGGATGGATACGCAGTATTTT. Its protein is CASSYWVSGMDTQYF.

This chain joins TRBV7-2 and TRBJ1-3; D not certain. V was shortened by 3 bases and J by 0 bases, with 9 bases between the two germline ends. This CDR3 has 15 amino acids. Germline CDR1 SGHTA, CDR2 FQGNSA. The CDR3 spells CASSFGRNSGNTIYF. CDR3 DNA: TGTGCCAGCAGCTTTGGTCGGAACTCTGGAAACACCATATATTTT.

V usage is TRBV28 and J usage is TRBJ1-2; maybe TRBD1 (5 bases). Germline CDR1 and CDR2: MDHEN and SYDVKM. Trimming stripped 1 base from V and 8 bases from J, with 14 bases between. CDR3 length: 14 amino acids. CDR3 loop: CASSLSMGRRGYTF. The CDR3 nucleotides are TGTGCCAGCAGTTTATCTATGGGGCGCCGAGGCTACACCTTC.

The chain is built from TRBV27 and TRBJ2-1; D unresolved. The CDR3 extends over 11 amino acids. V dropped 4 bases and J dropped 6 bases, with 4 bases sitting between them. Germline CDR1 reads MNHEY; CDR2 reads SMNVEV (reference sequence). CDR3 sequence reads: CASSWRNEQFF. In DNA form, the CDR3 reads TGTGCCAGCAGTTGGCGCAATGAGCAGTTCTTC.

The chain combines TRBV27 with TRBJ2-5, with 7 bases fitting TRBD1. The CDR3 runs 13 residues. Per the germline V gene, CDR1 is MNHEY and CDR2 is SMNVEV (reference sequence). Trimming took 3 bases from V and 2 from J; bases not matched to a gene: 0. DNA for the CDR3: TGTGCCAGCAGTTTGGGACAGCAAGAGACCCAGTACTTC. Translated: CASSLGQQETQYF.

The V call is TRBV5-6, the J call TRBJ1-5; D remains unclear. V was cut by 0 bases and J by 2 bases, with 15 bases left in between. The CDR3 is 17 amino acids. Per germline, CDR1 SGHDT and CDR2 YYEEEE. The chain's CDR3 is CASSLGQALSGNQPQHF. The DNA for the CDR3 is TGTGCCAGCAGCTTGGGGCAGGCGCTCTCGGGCAATCAGCCCCAGCATTTT.

This clone was seen a handful of times. V gene TRBV7-8 combines with J gene TRBJ2-2, with 8 bases identical to TRBD2. The germline CDR1 and CDR2 sequences are SGHVS and FQNEAQ. V was clipped by 8 bases and J by 6 bases; unmatched bases: 5. CDR3 length equals 13 residues. CDR3 amino acids: CASGGRIAGELFF. CDR3 coding DNA: TGTGCCAGCGGCGGGAGGATCGCCGGGGAGCTGTTTTTT.

This sequence joins TRBV18 and TRBJ1-3; no firm D call. CDR3 size: 15 residues. The V and J ends lost 2 bases and 2 bases respectively, with 10 bases between them. Germline V lookup: CDR1 KGHSH, CDR2 LQKENI. The DNA for the CDR3 is TGTGCCAGCTCACCAAGTTTGACTCCTGGAAACACCATATATTTT. Translated, it gives CASSPSLTPGNTIYF.

This clone turned up a few times. The chain has TRBV29-1 and TRBJ2-1; 8 nucleotides align to TRBD1. The germline CDR1 and CDR2 sequences are SQVTM and ANQGSEA. The CDR3 is 14 residues long. Trimming took 3 bases from V and 7 from J; bases not matched to a gene: 8. CDR3: CSVDRAGGTNEQFF. The DNA of the CDR3 is TGCAGCGTTGATAGGGCAGGGGGCACGAATGAGCAGTTCTTC.

The V and J genes are TRBV4-2 and TRBJ2-5; 7 nucleotides match TRBD2. CDR3 size: 14 residues. Germline V gene data show CDR1 as LGHNA and CDR2 as YNFKEQ. V lost 4 bases and J lost 5; bases outside the gene matches: 7. CDR3 in amino acids: CASSPGGRGETQYF. CDR3 coding DNA: TGTGCCAGCAGCCCCGGCGGGAGAGGGGAGACCCAGTACTTC.

The chain carries TRBV5-4 and TRBJ2-5; 7 bases align to TRBD1. Germline loops: CDR1 SGHNT, CDR2 YYREEE (reference sequence). V gave up 4 bases and J gave up 1 base; unmatched junction bases: 7. This CDR3 has 15 amino acids. This chain's CDR3 is CASSILQGTQETQYF. The CDR3 DNA reads TGTGCCAGCAGCATTTTACAGGGGACCCAAGAGACCCAGTACTTC.

The table lists this clone with a count of one. The rearrangement links TRBV18 to TRBJ2-1; D may be TRBD1 (6 bases). The CDR3 spans 15 residues. Trimming pared 3 bases from V and 5 bases from J, leaving 14 bases between. CDR1 is KGHSH and CDR2 is LQKENI in the germline V gene. The CDR3, as DNA: TGTGCCAGCTCACCTCAGGGGCAGATTAACAATGAGCAGTTCTTC. It is translated as CASSPQGQINNEQFF.

The table lists this clone with a few counts. This chain links TRBV18 with TRBJ2-2; no definite D call. V lost 1 base and J 2 bases, leaving 5 bases between the germline ends. The CDR3 is 14 amino acids. The germline CDR1 and CDR2 sequences are KGHSH and LQKENI. The CDR3 region is CASSPQGNTGELFF. In DNA, the CDR3 is TGTGCCAGCTCACCACAGGGAAACACCGGGGAGCTGTTTTTT. Together with reference TRBV18 and TRBJ2-2, the CDR3 gives the full variable domain: NAGVMQNPRHLVRRRGQEARLRCSPMKGHSHVYWYRQLPEEGLKFMVYLQKENIIDESGMPKERFSAEFPKEGPSILRIQQVVRGDSAAYFCASSPQGNTGELFFGEGSRLTVL.

The V call is TRBV19, the J call TRBJ1-2; D remains unclear. The V gene lost 6 bases and the J gene lost 1 base, with 9 bases spanning the gap. Germline CDR1 reads LNHDA; CDR2 reads SQIVND (reference sequence). This CDR3 spans 13 amino acids. CDR3 bases: TGTGCCAGTAGATCCAGTCTTAACTATGGCTACACCTTC. Protein product: CASRSSLNYGYTF. Supplemented by reference TRBV19 and TRBJ1-2, the full variable domain reads DGGITQSPKYLFRKEGQNVTLSCEQNLNHDAMYWYRQDPGQGLRLIYYSQIVNDFQKGDIAEGYSVSREKKESFPLTVTSAQKNPTAFYLCASRSSLNYGYTFGSGTRLTVV.

This chain links TRBV5-4 with TRBJ2-7; D perhaps matches TRBD2 (6 bases). CDR1 SGHNT and CDR2 YYREEE come from the germline V gene (reference sequence). Trimming removed 3 bases from V and 2 bases from J, with 12 bases in between. The CDR3 totals 14 residues. The CDR3 sequence: CASSSGTAPYEQYF. CDR3 nucleotides: TGTGCCAGCAGCTCCGGGACTGCCCCCTACGAGCAGTACTTC.